This T cell receptor beta chain was sequenced during a study of blood T cell repertoires in COVID-19. Background on the study: The United States, Italy and Spain were the sources of the acute and convalescent COVID-19 samples. Nucleic acid was either cDNA or gDNA, and it came from T cells, B-cell-depleted T cells, or PBMCs.

V gave up 4 bases and J gave up 0 bases; unmatched junction bases: 13. Looked up from germline, CDR1 is MGHRA and CDR2 is YSYEKL. CDR3 length: 19 amino acids. Study processing details: Amplifying reference gene primers gave estimates of nucleated cell counts. The repertoire was sequenced with immunoSEQ multiplex PCR; TCRdb's copy has only in-frame clones and lacks some. V and J calls plus clone size are reproduced from that table; the DNA served to infer D and trimming. The sample carries more than 25,000 clones, about 90% recorded once. This TCR was sampled from a man in his 70s with active or convalescent COVID-19. The sequenced sample consisted of peripheral blood. J is TRBJ1-3 and V is TRBV4-1, with TRBD1 matching over 9 bases. CDR3 loop: CASSLITNRGPISGNTIYF. CDR3 DNA sequence: TGCGCCAGCAGCCTAATAACGAACAGGGGGCCCATCTCTGGAAACACCATATATTTT.